The rows below give T cell receptor beta chains drawn from one sample of a study of blood T cell repertoires in COVID-19. TCRdb's table, derived via immunoSEQ multiplex PCR, lists solely in-frame clones and lacks some. The sample includes 250,000 to 300,000 clones, about 88% of them seen just once. The sample comprised peripheral blood. The receptors originated from a woman aged 40 to 50 who had recovered from COVID-19. The CDR3 runs from the conserved cysteine through the conserved F or W. Each record gives: V gene, J gene, D gene, clone size, CDR3 DNA, CDR3 protein. The D gene is left open where the match is weak. Clone size is not always given. Where it is, it says once, few, many or a class for expanded clones.

>TRBV25-1|TRBJ2-4|NA|NA
TGTGCCAGCAGTGAATCAAAGGGGGTCAAAAACATTCAGTACTTC
CASSESKGVKNIQYF
>TRBV10-1|TRBJ2-3|NA|few
TGCGCCAGCAGCTATAGCACAGATACGCAGTATTTT
CASSYSTDTQYF
>TRBV2|TRBJ1-2|NA|NA
TGTGCCAGCAGTGAAGGGTGGACAGCTAACTATGGCTACACCTTC
CASSEGWTANYGYTF
>TRBV3-1/TRBV3-2|TRBJ1-4|TRBD1|NA
TGTGCCAGCAGCCAGTTTACAGGGGAGGAAAAACTGTTTTTT
CASSQFTGEEKLFF
>TRBV28|TRBJ1-5|TRBD1|NA
TGTGCCAGCAGTTCCCTTATTGACAGGGGGCTCGGGCAGCCCCAGCATTTT
CASSSLIDRGLGQPQHF
>TRBV10-1|TRBJ2-2|NA|NA
TGCGCCAGCAGAATTTCAGCGAACACCGGGGAGCTGTTTTTT
CASRISANTGELFF
>TRBV7-9|TRBJ1-6|TRBD1|few
TGTGCCAGCAGCCCTAGGGGGCAAACCCTCCACTTT
CASSPRGQTLHF
>TRBV3-1/TRBV3-2|TRBJ1-3|NA|NA
TGTGCCAGCAGCCAAGAGGAGGGGTTCCTTGGAAACACCATATATTTT
CASSQEEGFLGNTIYF
>TRBV2|TRBJ2-7|NA|NA
TGTGCCAGCAGTAACAGGGCCTACGAGCAGTACTTC
CASSNRAYEQYF
>TRBV11-2|TRBJ2-7|TRBD1|NA
TGTGCCAGCAGCTTCCGGGACAGGGGGCACCACGAGCAGTACTTC
CASSFRDRGHHEQYF
>TRBV30|TRBJ1-2|TRBD1|NA
TGTGCCTGGAGGTACACAGGGGGCTATGGCTACACCTTC
CAWRYTGGYGYTF
>TRBV5-4|TRBJ1-1|NA|few
TGTGCCAGCAGCTTCTTAGCCGGCGCTGAAGCTTTCTTT
CASSFLAGAEAFF
>TRBV4-3|TRBJ2-2|NA|NA
TGCGCCAGCAGCCAAAACAGACCCGACACCGGGGAGCTGTTTTTT
CASSQNRPDTGELFF
>TRBV5-6|TRBJ1-2|TRBD1|NA
TGTGCCAGCAGCGCAACAGGGGAATCCGGCTATGGCTACACCTTC
CASSATGESGYGYTF
>TRBV5-1|TRBJ2-5|NA|NA
TGCGCCAGCAGCTTGGGGAGGACAGAAGAGACCCAGTACTTC
CASSLGRTEETQYF
>TRBV7-9|TRBJ2-1|NA|once
TGTGCCAGCAGCTTATCGGAGTACAATGAGCAGTTCTTC
CASSLSEYNEQFF
>TRBV6-2/TRBV6-3|TRBJ2-1|NA|NA
TGTGCCAGCAGTCCGGGACTCAAGGGGTGGAATGAGCAGTTCTTC
CASSPGLKGWNEQFF
>TRBV7-2|TRBJ1-5|TRBD1|NA
TGTGCCAGCAGCCCAGGGGGATACAATCAGCCCCAGCATTTT
CASSPGGYNQPQHF
>TRBV6-1|TRBJ2-3|TRBD2|NA
TGTGCCAGCAGTGAAGGGGGGGGAAATACGCAGTATTTT
CASSEGGGNTQYF
>TRBV6-5|TRBJ2-7|NA|once
TGTGCCAGTTCGAGAGGGACTGGAACCTACGAGCAGTACTTC
CASSRGTGTYEQYF
>TRBV19|TRBJ1-2|NA|NA
TGTGCCAGTAGTAACTTCCTGGATGGCTACACCTTC
CASSNFLDGYTF
>TRBV3-1/TRBV3-2|TRBJ1-1|TRBD1|NA
TGTGCCAGCAGACCCGGACAGGTCGGTCTCGAAGCTTTCTTT
CASRPGQVGLEAFF
>TRBV5-5|TRBJ2-6|NA|NA
TGTGCCAGCAGCTCGAGGGCGGCGGGGGCCAACGTCCTGACTTTC
CASSSRAAGANVLTF
>TRBV4-1|TRBJ2-4|NA|NA
TGCGCCAGCAGCAACGACCGGGGAGGAATAAACATTCAGTACTTC
CASSNDRGGINIQYF
>TRBV2|TRBJ2-3|NA|NA
TGTGCCAGCAGTGAGTCAAGCTCTAGTTCAATGGGAGATACGCAGTATTTT
CASSESSSSSMGDTQYF
>TRBV5-1|TRBJ2-1|NA|NA
TGCGCCAGCAGTGCCGGGTCACCATCCTACAATGAGCAGTTCTTC
CASSAGSPSYNEQFF
>TRBV5-1|TRBJ2-5|NA|NA
TGCGCCAGCAGCACTCACCAAGAGACCCAGTACTTC
CASSTHQETQYF
>TRBV25-1|TRBJ1-4|TRBD1|NA
TGTGCCAGCAGTGTACAGGGGAAGGAAAAACTGTTTTTT
CASSVQGKEKLFF
>TRBV5-1|TRBJ1-3|NA|few
TGCGCCAGCAGCCCAGCCCAGGGGTTTACTGGAAACACCATATATTTT
CASSPAQGFTGNTIYF
>TRBV11-2|TRBJ2-1|NA|NA
TGTGCCAGCAGCTTAAGTCTTAGAGTTTACAATGAGCAGTTCTTC
CASSLSLRVYNEQFF
>TRBV9|TRBJ2-1|TRBD2|NA
TGTGCCAGCAGCGTCGGTTTGACTAGCGGATACAATGAGCAGTTCTTC
CASSVGLTSGYNEQFF
>TRBV4-2|TRBJ2-7|NA|NA
TGTGCCAGCAGCCAAGATTATGGGCAGGGCGAGCAGTACTTC
CASSQDYGQGEQYF
>TRBV9|TRBJ2-5|TRBD1|many
TGTGCCAGCAGCGGCCGGGACAGGGGATCAGCAGTCCAAGAGACCCAGTACTTC
CASSGRDRGSAVQETQYF
>TRBV19|TRBJ2-2|NA|once
TGTGCCAGTACCACTAGTGGCGGGGGCGACACCGGGGAGCTGTTTTTT
CASTTSGGGDTGELFF
>TRBV7-8|TRBJ2-6|NA|NA
TGTGCCAGCAGCCGCCAGGCTGGGGCCAACGTCCTGACTTTC
CASSRQAGANVLTF
>TRBV28|TRBJ2-7|NA|NA
TGTGCCAGCAACTACAACAACCAGGGTAACGAGCAGTACTTC
CASNYNNQGNEQYF